This TCR beta chain was recovered during a study of blood T cell repertoires in COVID-19. Sequencing used immunoSEQ multiplex PCR; TCRdb keeps in-frame clones, though not all of them. The table lists 180,000 or so clones, about 88% of them singletons. The CDR3 runs 12 residues. The germline gives CDR1 MGHRA, CDR2 YSYEKL. Trimming cost V 9 bases and J 4 bases; bases outside gene matches: 1. The chain is built from TRBV4-1 and TRBJ1-1, with 11 bases fitting TRBD1. Sequencing used peripheral blood. The TCR sequence derives from a man between 18 and 29 years old with acute or convalescent COVID-19. CDR3 in DNA: TGCGCCAGTGGGACAGGGGGCACTGAAGCTTTCTTT. Translated, it gives CASGTGGTEAFF.